This T cell receptor beta chain appears in the sequencing data of a study of T cells in Graves' hyperthyroidism and ophthalmopathy. PBMCs stemmed from approximately 10 ml fresh peripheral blood. TCR beta CDR3 sequences were amplified from RNA transcripts. An initial round of RT-PCR targeting the TCR CDR3 relied on the HTBI primer set. TCRdb re-analysed the multiplex PCR reads in MiXCR, keeping a single row per CDR3 protein. Here the sample spans approximately 520,000 distinct CDR3 sequences, roughly a quarter being singletons. The study's findings and limits: Also found in blood were most expanded thyroid clonotypes above 0.001.

The V end lost 4 bases, the J end lost 5 bases, and 17 bases lay between the germline ends. Germline V lookup: CDR1 MGHRA, CDR2 YSYEKL. This CDR3 contains 15 residues. Concerning this clonotype itself: The antigen is unknown.

This receptor was identified in a woman aged 25 to 39 with Graves' ophthalmopathy. The sequenced sample was blood. The rearrangement joins TRBV4-1 to TRBJ1-2; possibly TRBD1 for D (5 bases). The CDR3 spells CASSREQTDNYGYTF. CDR3 DNA: TGCGCCAGCAGCCGCGAACAGACAGATAATTATGGCTACACCTTC.